The 13 T cell receptor beta chains below all came from one sample that was sequenced in a study of T-cell memory formation after mild COVID-19. TCRdb re-derived calls from the 5' RACE reads in MiXCR, one entry per CDR3 protein. This sample has a few hundred thousand distinct CDR3 sequences, with 15% to 20% found just once. Sequences were obtained from PBMCs or a T cell subset sorted from them (not recorded which). These receptor sequences come from a man aged 18-30 years who had mild COVID-19 (a few samples of this study predate the infection). Cell type and time point are not known.

This chain uses TRBV5-6 with TRBJ2-1; TRBD1 matches at 7 bases. There are 14 residues in the CDR3. V was pared by 6 bases and J by 3 bases, with 6 bases of the junction left unmatched. Germline CDR1 is SGHDT and CDR2 is YYEEEE. As DNA, the CDR3 is TGTGCCAGCACATCACAGGGGTTCTACAATGAGCAGTTCTTC. The encoded protein is CASTSQGFYNEQFF.

This clonotype was seen more than once but under ten times. DNA of the CDR3: TGTGCCAGCAGTTTCCGGGCTACGGGCGAGACCCAGTACTTC. Translated: CASSFRATGETQYF. The V call is TRBV27, the J call TRBJ2-5; D gene uncertain. The CDR3 consists of 14 residues. V gave up 3 bases and J gave up 5 bases, with 13 bases separating them. Germline V gene sequence: CDR1 MNHEY, CDR2 SMNVEV (reference sequence).

This clonotype was seen a handful of times. The V gene is TRBV7-9, the J gene TRBJ2-3; possible D gene TRBD1, 8 bases. V was clipped by 4 bases and J by 8 bases, with 16 bases between them. Germline assignment: CDR1 SEHNR and CDR2 FQNEAQ (reference sequence). There are 14 residues in the CDR3. The CDR3 spells CASSSRTGRGTQYF. For the CDR3, the DNA is TGTGCCAGCAGCTCTCGGACAGGGAGGGGTACGCAGTATTTT.

The chain links TRBV2 to TRBJ1-5; 7 bases are shared with TRBD1. After removal of 5 bases from V and 14 bases from J, the junction contained 12 bases not matched to a gene. Germline assignment: CDR1 SNHLY and CDR2 FYNNEI. The CDR3 totals 13 residues. CDR3 region: CASSPTGNQGEHF. The CDR3 nucleotides are TGTGCCAGCAGTCCGACAGGGAACCAAGGGGAGCATTTT.

The chain joins TRBV7-2 to TRBJ2-1; 9 bases are a match to TRBD2. The germline CDR1 and CDR2 sequences are SGHTA and FQGNSA. The CDR3 length is 15 residues. The trim removed 5 bases at V and 5 bases at J, leaving 7 bases unmatched. The CDR3 is CASSPQRGENNEQFF. The CDR3 bases are TGTGCCAGCAGCCCCCAGCGGGGGGAAAACAATGAGCAGTTCTTC.

This clonotype was found a few times. The rearrangement joins TRBV4-3 to TRBJ1-1; D is unresolved. Trimming took off 6 bases at V and 5 bases at J, with 16 bases between the two ends. CDR3 size: 14 residues. CDR1 is LGHNA, CDR2 YSLEER, per germline. The CDR3 reads CASRPAKGLTEAFF. The CDR3 region has the DNA TGCGCCAGCAGGCCTGCAAAAGGATTGACTGAAGCTTTCTTT.

The chain combines TRBV20-1 with TRBJ2-7; the D gene is possibly TRBD2 (6 bases). This CDR3 comprises 12 residues. V was cut by 3 bases and J by 7 bases, with 13 bases left in between. Germline CDR1 and CDR2: DFQATT and SNEGSKA (reference sequence). The CDR3 DNA sequence: TGCAGTGCTAGCACGGGAGAAAGGGAGCAGTACTTC. This gives the protein CSASTGEREQYF.

The V call is TRBV20-1, the J call TRBJ1-5; 8 bases align to TRBD1. Unmatched junction bases numbered 4, after V lost 4 bases and J lost 5 bases. This CDR3 is built from 13 residues. Germline V lookup: CDR1 DFQATT, CDR2 SNEGSKA (reference sequence). The CDR3 sequence is CSATGQEYQPQHF. The DNA for the CDR3 is TGCAGTGCTACGGGACAGGAGTATCAGCCCCAGCATTTT.

The rearrangement uses TRBV2 and TRBJ1-2; 9 bases match TRBD1. V shed 3 bases, J shed 2 bases, and the junction held 4 bases outside the gene matches. Germline V gene data show CDR1 as SNHLY and CDR2 as FYNNEI. The CDR3 runs 15 residues. This CDR3 reads CASSEAGTGNYGYTF. The CDR3 DNA is TGTGCCAGCAGTGAGGCCGGGACAGGGAACTATGGCTACACCTTC. Variable domain in full (rest from reference TRBV2 and TRBJ1-2): EPEVTQTPSHQVTQMGQEVILRCVPISNHLYFYWYRQILGQKVEFLVSFYNNEISEKSEIFDDQFSVERPDGSNFTLKIRSTKLEDSAMYFCASSEAGTGNYGYTFGSGTRLTVV.

The rearrangement uses TRBV19 and TRBJ2-5; the D is unclear. Trimming took 4 bases from V and 0 from J, leaving 12 bases between them. Germline V lookup: CDR1 LNHDA, CDR2 SQIVND (reference sequence). The CDR3 sequence is 15 residues long. CDR3: CASSTALLYQETQYF. The DNA for the CDR3 is TGTGCCAGTAGTACGGCCCTCCTGTACCAAGAGACCCAGTACTTC.

The chain uses TRBV27 and TRBJ1-1; TRBD1 might be the D (5 bases). Germline CDR1 reads MNHEY; CDR2 reads SMNVEV (reference sequence). This CDR3 comprises 14 residues. Trimming took 3 bases from V and 6 from J, leaving 14 bases between them. CDR3 in DNA: TGTGCCAGCAGTTTTAGCAGGGAGAAAGCTGAAGCTTTCTTT. Protein sequence: CASSFSREKAEAFF.

The chain links TRBV5-5 to TRBJ1-1, with a weak D call TRBD1 (5 bases). The germline V gene has CDR1 SGHKS and CDR2 YYEKEE (reference sequence). V was trimmed by 4 bases and J by 1 base, leaving 14 bases between them. CDR3 length equals 15 residues. Written as DNA, the CDR3 is TGTGCCAGCAGCGCCGGGACTGGCGCGAACACTGAAGCTTTCTTT. Protein: CASSAGTGANTEAFF.

This chain joins TRBV20-1 and TRBJ1-1; TRBD1 matches 7 bases. The J segment lost 1 base and the V segment lost 2 bases, leaving 4 bases of the junction unmatched. CDR3 length: 14 residues. CDR1 and CDR2 from the germline V gene are DFQATT and SNEGSKA (reference sequence). This CDR3 is CSARLHRGNTEAFF. Here the CDR3 DNA reads TGCAGTGCTAGACTTCACAGGGGGAACACTGAAGCTTTCTTT.